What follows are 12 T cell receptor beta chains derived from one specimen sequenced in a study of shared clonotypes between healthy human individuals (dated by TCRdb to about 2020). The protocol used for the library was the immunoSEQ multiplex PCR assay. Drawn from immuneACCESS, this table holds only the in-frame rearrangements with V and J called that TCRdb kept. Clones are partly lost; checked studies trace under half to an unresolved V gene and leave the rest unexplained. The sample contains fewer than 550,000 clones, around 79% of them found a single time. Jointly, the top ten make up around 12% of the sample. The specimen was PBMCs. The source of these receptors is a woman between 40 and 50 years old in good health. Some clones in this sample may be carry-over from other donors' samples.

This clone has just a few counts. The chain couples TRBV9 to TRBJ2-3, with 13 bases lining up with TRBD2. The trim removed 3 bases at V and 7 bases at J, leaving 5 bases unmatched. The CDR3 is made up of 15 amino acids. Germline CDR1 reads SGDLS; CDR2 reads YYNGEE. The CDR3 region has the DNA TGTGCCAGCAGCGCCGGGACTAGCGGGATGAATACGCAGTATTTT. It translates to CASSAGTSGMNTQYF.

In DNA form, the CDR3 reads TGTGCCAGCAGTTACAGCGACCCCCGGGATGAAGCTTTCTTT. Protein: CASSYSDPRDEAFF. The chain carries TRBV6-6 and TRBJ1-1; no clear D. The CDR3 is 14 amino acids. V gave up 2 bases and J gave up 7 bases, with 14 bases separating them. Germline values: CDR1 MNHNY, CDR2 SVGAGI (reference sequence).

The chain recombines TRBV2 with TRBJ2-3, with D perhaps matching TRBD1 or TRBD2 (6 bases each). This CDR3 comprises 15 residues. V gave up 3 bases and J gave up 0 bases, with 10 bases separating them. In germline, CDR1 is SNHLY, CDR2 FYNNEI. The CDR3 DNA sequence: TGTGCCAGCAGTGATACGGGGGCTAGCACAGATACGCAGTATTTT. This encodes CASSDTGASTDTQYF.

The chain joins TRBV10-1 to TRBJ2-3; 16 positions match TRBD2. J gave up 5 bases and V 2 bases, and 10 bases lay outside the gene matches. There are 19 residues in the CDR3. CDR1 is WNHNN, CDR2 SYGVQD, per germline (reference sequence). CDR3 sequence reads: CASSEGTSGRAFIVDTQYF. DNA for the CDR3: TGCGCCAGCAGTGAGGGGACTAGCGGGAGGGCCTTCATCGTAGATACGCAGTATTTT.

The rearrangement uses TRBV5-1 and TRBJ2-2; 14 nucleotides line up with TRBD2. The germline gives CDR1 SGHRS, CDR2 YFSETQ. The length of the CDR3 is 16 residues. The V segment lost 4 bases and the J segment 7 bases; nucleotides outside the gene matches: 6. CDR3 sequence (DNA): TGCGCCAGCAGCGGGACTAGCGGGAGTCCAAGCGGGGAGCTGTTTTTT. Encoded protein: CASSGTSGSPSGELFF.

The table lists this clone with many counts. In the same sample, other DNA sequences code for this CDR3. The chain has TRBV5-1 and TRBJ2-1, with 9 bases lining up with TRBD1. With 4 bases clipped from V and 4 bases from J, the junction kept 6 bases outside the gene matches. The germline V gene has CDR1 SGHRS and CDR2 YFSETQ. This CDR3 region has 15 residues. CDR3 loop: CASSPGQGTYNEQFF. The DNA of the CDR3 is TGCGCCAGCAGCCCCGGACAGGGGACGTACAATGAGCAGTTCTTC. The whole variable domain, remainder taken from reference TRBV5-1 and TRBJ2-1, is KAGVTQTPRYLIKTRGQQVTLSCSPISGHRSVSWYQQTPGQGLQFLFEYFSETQRNKGNFPGRFSGRQFSNSRSEMNVSTLELGDSALYLCASSPGQGTYNEQFFGPGTRLTVL.

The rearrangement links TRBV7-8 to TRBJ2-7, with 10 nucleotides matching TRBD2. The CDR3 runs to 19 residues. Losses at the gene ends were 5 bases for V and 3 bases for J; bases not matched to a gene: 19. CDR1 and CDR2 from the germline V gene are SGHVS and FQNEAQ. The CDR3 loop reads CASSPGNEIGLAVHYEQYF. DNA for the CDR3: TGTGCCAGCAGCCCAGGAAACGAGATTGGACTAGCGGTGCACTACGAGCAGTACTTC. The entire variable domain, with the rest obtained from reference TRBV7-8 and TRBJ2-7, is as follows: GAGVSQSPRYKVAKRGQDVALRCDPISGHVSLFWYQQALGQGPEFLTYFQNEAQLDKSGLPSDRFFAERPEGSVSTLKIQRTQQEDSAVYLCASSPGNEIGLAVHYEQYFGPGTRLTVT.

The CDR3 DNA reads as TGTGCCAGCAGCCACCTTGCTAGCGGGAGGTGGTACGAGCAGTACTTC. Translation gives CASSHLASGRWYEQYF. This chain links TRBV14 with TRBJ2-7, with 11 positions matching TRBD2. This CDR3 has 16 amino acids. Trimming took 3 bases from V and 4 from J; bases not matched to a gene: 8. Germline loops: CDR1 SGHDN, CDR2 FVKESK. The variable domain in full, completed from reference TRBV14 and TRBJ2-7, reads EAGVTQFPSHSVIEKGQTVTLRCDPISGHDNLYWYRRVMGKEIKFLLHFVKESKQDESGMPNNRFLAERTGGTYSTLKVQPAELEDSGVYFCASSHLASGRWYEQYFGPGTRLTVT.

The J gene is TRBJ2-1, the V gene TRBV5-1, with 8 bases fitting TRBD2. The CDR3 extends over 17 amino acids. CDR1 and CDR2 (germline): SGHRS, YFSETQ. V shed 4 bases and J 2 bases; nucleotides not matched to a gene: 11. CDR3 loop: CASSPRGGGLTYNEQFF. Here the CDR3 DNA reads TGCGCCAGCAGCCCTCGGGGGGGCGGACTCACCTACAATGAGCAGTTCTTC.

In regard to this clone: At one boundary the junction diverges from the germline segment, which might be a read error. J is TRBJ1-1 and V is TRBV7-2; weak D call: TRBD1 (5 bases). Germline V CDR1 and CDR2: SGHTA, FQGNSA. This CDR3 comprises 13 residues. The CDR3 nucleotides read TGTGCCAGCAGCACCCTACGACAGCCCGATGTGGCGTTT. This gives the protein CASSTLRQPDVAF.

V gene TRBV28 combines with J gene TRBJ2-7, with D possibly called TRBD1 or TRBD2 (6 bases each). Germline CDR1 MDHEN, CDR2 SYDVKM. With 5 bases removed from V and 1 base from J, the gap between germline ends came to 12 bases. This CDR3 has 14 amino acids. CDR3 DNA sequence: TGTGCCAGCAGTCCCCCGGGGGCTTCCTACGAGCAGTACTTC. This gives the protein CASSPPGASYEQYF. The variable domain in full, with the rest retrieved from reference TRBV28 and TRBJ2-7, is DVKVTQSSRYLVKRTGEKVFLECVQDMDHENMFWYRQDPGLGLRLIYFSYDVKMKEKGDIPEGYSVSREKKERFSLILESASTNQTSMYLCASSPPGASYEQYFGPGTRLTVT.

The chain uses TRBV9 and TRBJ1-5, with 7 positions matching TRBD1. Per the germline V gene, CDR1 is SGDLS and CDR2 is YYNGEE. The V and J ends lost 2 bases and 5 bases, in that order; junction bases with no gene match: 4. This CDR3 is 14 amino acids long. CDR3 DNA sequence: TGTGCCAGCAGCGTTGCAGGGGGGGATCAGCCCCAGCATTTT. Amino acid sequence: CASSVAGGDQPQHF.